This T cell receptor beta chain was recovered during a study of blood T cell repertoires in COVID-19 (dated by TCRdb to the early 2020s). Study-wide context: Samples from collaborators originated in the United States, Italy and Spain and spanned both the acute and convalescent phases of COVID-19. The prospective study material was composed of cDNA or gDNA derived from T cells, B-cell-depleted T cells, or PBMCs. Subjects who had been exposed to COVID-19, were actively infected with it, or had recovered from it provided the deeply sampled blood TCRbeta repertoires that made up the dataset. The repertoires were released in a freely available public database meant as a resource for research on the immune response to SARS-CoV-2. The samples were drawn from two sources: the first 160 participants of the ongoing ImmuneRACE study, and 950 to 1,500 subjects contributed by 6 global collaborators. The sample metadata nearly always contained a de-identified subject ID, COVID-19 status, age in years and sex. HLA class I and class II types, where available, came from metadata supplied by the sample provider rather than from assay-based typing. Study-wide conclusions, independent of this receptor: Clinical and demographic metadata were provided uncurated, with the amount varying by source and participant.

Of note for this clone: Its antigen is unknown. Base qualities are not provided; no much larger clone lies one nucleotide away.

Per the germline V gene, SGHDT is the CDR1 and YYEEEE is the CDR2. Trimming removed 0 bases from V and 4 bases from J, leaving 11 bases between the germline ends. Including the terminal cysteine and phenylalanine, the CDR3 comprises 14 residues. The kept DNA is CDR3 alone, 42 bases in frame from the first base. The immunoSEQ Assay, a bias-controlled multiplex PCR, was used to amplify TCRbeta CDR3 regions from genomic DNA. Concerning the study's data processing: The number of nucleated cells in each sample was estimated from the amplification of reference gene primers within the assay. To quantify the absolute abundance of each unique TCRbeta CDR3 rearrangement, sequence reads were collapsed and filtered. For each sample, productive Simpson clonality was calculated as the square root of Simpson's diversity index across productive rearrangements. The immuneACCESS repertoire file appears here via TCRdb, limited to in-frame rearrangements. These files lack a portion of the clones; in checked studies, under half of the deficit traces to unresolved V genes, and the cause of the others is not known. Clonal size and the V and J genes are those of that table, whereas D and trimming came from the DNA. The sample table contains about 160,000 clones; only one count was recorded for around 82% of them. The ten top clones hold roughly a tenth of the sample.

The collaborating institutions used their own protocols to collect whole blood in K2EDTA tubes. For TCRbeta analysis, collaborators shipped samples in one of three forms: frozen whole blood, isolated PBMCs, or DNA extracted from either of those sample types. Recombination connected TRBV5-6 to TRBJ2-7; the D gene cannot be resolved reliably. This TCR derives from a woman older than 75 with active or convalescent COVID-19. Sequenced sample: peripheral blood. Here is the DNA: TGTGCCAGCAGCTTGGCCCTTGCTAGGTACGAGCAGTACTTC. Its product reads: CASSLALARYEQYF.